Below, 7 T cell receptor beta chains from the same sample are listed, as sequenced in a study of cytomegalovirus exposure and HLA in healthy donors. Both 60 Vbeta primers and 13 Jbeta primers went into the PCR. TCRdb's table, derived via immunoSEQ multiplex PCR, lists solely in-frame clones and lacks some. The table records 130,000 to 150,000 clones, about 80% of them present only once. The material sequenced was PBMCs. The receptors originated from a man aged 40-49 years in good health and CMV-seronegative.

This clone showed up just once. The CDR3 DNA is TGCGCCAGCAGCTGGGGTGACCCTAGCGGGAAAGAGACCCAGTACTTC. It is translated as CASSWGDPSGKETQYF. The gene calls are TRBV5-1 and TRBJ2-5, with 9 bases lining up with TRBD2. Germline CDR1 reads SGHRS; CDR2 reads YFSETQ. V shed 3 bases and J 3 bases; nucleotides not matched to a gene: 9. The CDR3 sequence is 16 residues long.

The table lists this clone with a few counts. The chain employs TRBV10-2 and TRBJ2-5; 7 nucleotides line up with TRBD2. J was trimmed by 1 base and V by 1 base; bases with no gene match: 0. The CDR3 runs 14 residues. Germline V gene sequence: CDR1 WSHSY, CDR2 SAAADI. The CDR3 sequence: CASSEWGGQETQYF. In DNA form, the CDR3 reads TGCGCCAGCAGTGAGTGGGGGGGCCAAGAGACCCAGTACTTC.

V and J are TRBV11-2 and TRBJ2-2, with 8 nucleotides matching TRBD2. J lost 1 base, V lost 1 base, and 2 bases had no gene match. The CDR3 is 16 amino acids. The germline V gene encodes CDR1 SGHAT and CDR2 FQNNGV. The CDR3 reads CASSLVAGGNTGELFF. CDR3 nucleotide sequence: TGTGCCAGCAGCTTAGTGGCGGGGGGGAACACCGGGGAGCTGTTTTTT.

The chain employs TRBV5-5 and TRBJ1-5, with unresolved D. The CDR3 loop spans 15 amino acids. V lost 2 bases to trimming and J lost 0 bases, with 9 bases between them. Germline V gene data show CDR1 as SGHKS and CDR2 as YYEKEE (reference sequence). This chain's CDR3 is CASSFSDYSNQPQHF. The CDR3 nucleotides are TGTGCCAGCAGCTTTAGTGATTATAGCAATCAGCCCCAGCATTTT.

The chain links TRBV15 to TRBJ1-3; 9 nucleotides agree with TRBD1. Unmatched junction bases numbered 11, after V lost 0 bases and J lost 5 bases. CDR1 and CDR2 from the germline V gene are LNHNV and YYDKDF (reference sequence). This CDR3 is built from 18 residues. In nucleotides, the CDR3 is TGTGCCACCAGCAGAGAGTGGGGACAGGGAGAGCGTCGAAACACCATATATTTT. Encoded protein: CATSREWGQGERRNTIYF.

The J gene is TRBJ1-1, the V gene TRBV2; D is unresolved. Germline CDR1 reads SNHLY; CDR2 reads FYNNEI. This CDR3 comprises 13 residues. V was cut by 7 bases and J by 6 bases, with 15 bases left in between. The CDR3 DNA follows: TGTGCCAGCACCAGAGAGGGATTGGCTGAAGCTTTCTTT. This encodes CASTREGLAEAFF.

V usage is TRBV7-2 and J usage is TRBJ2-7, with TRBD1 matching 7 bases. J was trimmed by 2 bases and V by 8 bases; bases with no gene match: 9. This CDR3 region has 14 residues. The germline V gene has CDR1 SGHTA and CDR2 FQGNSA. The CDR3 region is CASSRTGLAYEQYF. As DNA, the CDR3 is TGTGCCAGCTCTCGGACAGGTCTAGCCTACGAGCAGTACTTC. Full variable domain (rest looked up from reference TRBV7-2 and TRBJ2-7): GAGVSQSPSNKVTEKGKDVELRCDPISGHTALYWYRQSLGQGLEFLIYFQGNSAPDKSGLPSDRFSAERTGGSVSTLTIQRTQQEDSAVYLCASSRTGLAYEQYFGPGTRLTVT.